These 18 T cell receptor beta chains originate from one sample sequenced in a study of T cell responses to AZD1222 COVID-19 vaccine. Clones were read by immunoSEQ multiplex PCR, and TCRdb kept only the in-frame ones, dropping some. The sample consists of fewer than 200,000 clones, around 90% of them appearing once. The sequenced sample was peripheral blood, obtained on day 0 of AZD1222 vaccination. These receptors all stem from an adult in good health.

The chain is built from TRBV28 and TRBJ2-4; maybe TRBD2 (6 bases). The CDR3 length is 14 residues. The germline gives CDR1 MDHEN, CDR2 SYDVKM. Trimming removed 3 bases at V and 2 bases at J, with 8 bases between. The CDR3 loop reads CASSFGLSKNIQYF. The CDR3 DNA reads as TGTGCCAGCAGTTTTGGACTATCCAAAAACATTCAGTACTTC.

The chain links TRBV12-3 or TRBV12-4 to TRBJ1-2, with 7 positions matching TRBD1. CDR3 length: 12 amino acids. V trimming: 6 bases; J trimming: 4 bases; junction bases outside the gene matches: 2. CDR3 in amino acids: CASSTGVYGYTF. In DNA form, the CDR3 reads TGTGCCAGCAGCACAGGGGTCTATGGCTACACCTTC.

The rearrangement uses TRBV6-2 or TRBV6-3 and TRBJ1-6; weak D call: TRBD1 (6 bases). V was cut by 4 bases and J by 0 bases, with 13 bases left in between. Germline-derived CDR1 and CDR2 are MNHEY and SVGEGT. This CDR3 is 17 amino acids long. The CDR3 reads CASSSDRRSSYNSPLHF. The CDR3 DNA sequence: TGTGCCAGCAGTTCGGACAGAAGAAGCTCCTATAATTCACCCCTCCACTTT.

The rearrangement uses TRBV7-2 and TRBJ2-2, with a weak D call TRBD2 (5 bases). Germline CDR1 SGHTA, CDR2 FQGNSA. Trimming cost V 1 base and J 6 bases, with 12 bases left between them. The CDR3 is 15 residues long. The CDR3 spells CASSLETGSAGELFF. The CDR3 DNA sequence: TGTGCCAGCAGCTTAGAAACGGGAAGCGCCGGGGAGCTGTTTTTT.

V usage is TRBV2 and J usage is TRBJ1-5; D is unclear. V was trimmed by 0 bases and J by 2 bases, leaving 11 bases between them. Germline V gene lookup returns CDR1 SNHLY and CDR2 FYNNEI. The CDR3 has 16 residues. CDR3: CASSEARWEGNQPQHF. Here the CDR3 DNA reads TGTGCCAGCAGTGAAGCGAGGTGGGAGGGCAATCAGCCCCAGCATTTT. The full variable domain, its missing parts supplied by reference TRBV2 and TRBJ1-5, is EPEVTQTPSHQVTQMGQEVILRCVPISNHLYFYWYRQILGQKVEFLVSFYNNEISEKSEIFDDQFSVERPDGSNFTLKIRSTKLEDSAMYFCASSEARWEGNQPQHFGDGTRLSIL.

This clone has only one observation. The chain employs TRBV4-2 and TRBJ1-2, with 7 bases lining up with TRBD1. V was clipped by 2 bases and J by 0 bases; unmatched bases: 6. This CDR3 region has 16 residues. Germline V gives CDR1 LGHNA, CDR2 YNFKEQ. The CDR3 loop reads CASSQPGQNPNYGYTF. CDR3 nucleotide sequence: TGTGCCAGCAGCCAACCGGGACAGAATCCTAACTATGGCTACACCTTC.

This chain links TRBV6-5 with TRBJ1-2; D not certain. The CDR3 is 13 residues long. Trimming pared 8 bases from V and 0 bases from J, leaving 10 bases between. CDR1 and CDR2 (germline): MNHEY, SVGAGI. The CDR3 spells CASPKGTNYGYTF. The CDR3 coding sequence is TGTGCCAGCCCCAAGGGTACTAACTATGGCTACACCTTC.

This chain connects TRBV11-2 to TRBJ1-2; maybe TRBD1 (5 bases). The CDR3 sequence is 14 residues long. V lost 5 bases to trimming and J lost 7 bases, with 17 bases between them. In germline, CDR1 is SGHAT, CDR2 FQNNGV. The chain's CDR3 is CASSASSGRAGYTF. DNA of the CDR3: TGTGCCAGCAGCGCCAGCTCAGGGAGGGCTGGCTACACCTTC.

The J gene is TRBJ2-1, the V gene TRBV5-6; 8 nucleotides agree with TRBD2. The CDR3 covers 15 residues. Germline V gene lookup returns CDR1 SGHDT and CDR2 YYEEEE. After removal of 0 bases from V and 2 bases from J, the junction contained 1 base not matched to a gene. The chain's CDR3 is CASSLAGGAYNEQFF. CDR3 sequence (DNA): TGTGCCAGCAGCTTGGCGGGGGGGGCCTACAATGAGCAGTTCTTC.

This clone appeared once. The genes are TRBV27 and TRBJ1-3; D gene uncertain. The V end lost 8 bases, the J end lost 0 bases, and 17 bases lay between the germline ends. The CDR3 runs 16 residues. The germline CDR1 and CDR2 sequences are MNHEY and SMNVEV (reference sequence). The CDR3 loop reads CASRPTRSISGNTIYF. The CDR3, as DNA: TGTGCCAGCCGCCCTACAAGGAGCATCTCTGGAAACACCATATATTTT.

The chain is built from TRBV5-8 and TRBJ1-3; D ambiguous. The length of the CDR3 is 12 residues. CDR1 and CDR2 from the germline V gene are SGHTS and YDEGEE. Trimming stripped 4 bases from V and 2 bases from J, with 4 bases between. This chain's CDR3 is CASSNTGNTIYF. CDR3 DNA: TGTGCCAGCAGCAATACTGGAAACACCATATATTTT.

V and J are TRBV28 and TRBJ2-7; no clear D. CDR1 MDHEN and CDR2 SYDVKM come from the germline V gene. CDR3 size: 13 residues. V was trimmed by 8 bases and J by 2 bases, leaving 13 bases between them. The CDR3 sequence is CASYGSWTYEQYF. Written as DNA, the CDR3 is TGTGCCAGCTATGGGTCGTGGACCTACGAGCAGTACTTC.

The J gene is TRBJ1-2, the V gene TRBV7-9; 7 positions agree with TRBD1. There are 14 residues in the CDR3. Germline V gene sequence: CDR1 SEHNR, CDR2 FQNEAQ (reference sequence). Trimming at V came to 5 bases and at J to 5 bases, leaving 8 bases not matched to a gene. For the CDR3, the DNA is TGTGCCAGCAGCACCGAGGGACAGTGGTATGGCTACACCTTC. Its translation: CASSTEGQWYGYTF.

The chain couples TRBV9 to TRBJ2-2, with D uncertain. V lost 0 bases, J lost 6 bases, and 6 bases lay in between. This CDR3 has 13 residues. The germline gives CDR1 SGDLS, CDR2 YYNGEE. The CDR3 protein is CASSVVGSGELFF. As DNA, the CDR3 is TGTGCCAGCAGCGTAGTAGGTTCCGGGGAGCTGTTTTTT.

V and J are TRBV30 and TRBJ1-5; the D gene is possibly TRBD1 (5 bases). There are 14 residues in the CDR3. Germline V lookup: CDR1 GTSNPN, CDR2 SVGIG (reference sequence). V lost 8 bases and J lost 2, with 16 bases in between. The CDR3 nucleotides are TGTGCCCTGTCCCAGGGACTCGGCAATCAGCCCCAGCATTTT. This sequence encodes CALSQGLGNQPQHF. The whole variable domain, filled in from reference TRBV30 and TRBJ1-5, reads SQTIHQWPATLVQPVGSPLSLECTVEGTSNPNLYWYRQAAGRGLQLLFYSVGIGQISSEVPQNLSASRPQDRQFILSSKKLLLSDSGFYLCALSQGLGNQPQHFGDGTRLSIL.

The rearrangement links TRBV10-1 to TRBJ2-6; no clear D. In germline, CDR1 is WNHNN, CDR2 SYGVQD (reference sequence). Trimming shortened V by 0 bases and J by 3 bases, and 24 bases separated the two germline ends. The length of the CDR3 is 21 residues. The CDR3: CASSESGDEKPRIVGANVLTF. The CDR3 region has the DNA TGCGCCAGCAGTGAGTCTGGGGATGAAAAACCCCGGATAGTTGGGGCCAACGTCCTGACTTTC.

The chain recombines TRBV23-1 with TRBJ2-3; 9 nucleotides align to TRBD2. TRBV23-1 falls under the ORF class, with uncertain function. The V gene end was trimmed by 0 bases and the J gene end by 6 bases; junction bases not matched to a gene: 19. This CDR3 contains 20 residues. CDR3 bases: TGCGCCAGCAGTCAATCCGAGCGGGAGGATCGTAGGATTGGTTTGGATACGCAGTATTTT. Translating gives CASSQSEREDRRIGLDTQYF.

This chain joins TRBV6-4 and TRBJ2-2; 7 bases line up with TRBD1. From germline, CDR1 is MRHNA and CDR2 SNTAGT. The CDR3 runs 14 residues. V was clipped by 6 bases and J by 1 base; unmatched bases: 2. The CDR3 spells CASSRQGNTGELFF. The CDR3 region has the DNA TGTGCCAGCAGCCGACAGGGGAACACCGGGGAGCTGTTTTTT.